These T cell receptor beta chains were read from a single sample in a study of cytomegalovirus exposure and HLA in healthy donors. Assay used: immunoSEQ multiplex PCR; TCRdb lists only in-frame clones, some missing. The repertoire has fewer than 250,000 clones, 74% of them found once; the top ten carry approximately 3%. Sequenced material: PBMCs. These receptors all stem from a woman aged 25-40 years in good health and CMV-seropositive. The CDR3 runs from the conserved cysteine through the conserved F or W. Fields, in order: clone size, J gene, D gene, V gene, CDR3 protein, CDR3 DNA. The D gene is left open where the match is weak. Clone sizes are given selectively: once, few, many, or a class where the clone is expanded.

once TRBJ2-1 NA TRBV27 CASSLAGLDEQFF TGTGCCAGCAGTTTAGCCGGACTGGACGAGCAGTTCTTC
NA TRBJ1-4 NA TRBV19 CASTRGSSEKLFF TGTGCCAGTACCAGGGGTAGTAGTGAAAAACTGTTTTTT
NA TRBJ2-1 TRBD2 TRBV2 CATRRTSGTYNEQFF TGTGCCACCCGCCGGACTAGCGGGACCTACAATGAGCAGTTCTTC
NA TRBJ1-4 NA TRBV28 CASSFTREKLFF TGTGCCAGCAGTTTTACGCGTGAAAAACTGTTTTTT
NA TRBJ1-6 NA TRBV6-5 CASSYGENSPLHF TGTGCCAGCAGTTACGGGGAGAATTCACCCCTCCACTTT
NA TRBJ2-7 TRBD1 TRBV28 CASSLWDRAYEQYF TGTGCCAGCAGTTTGTGGGACAGAGCCTACGAGCAGTACTTC
NA TRBJ2-1 NA TRBV6-6 CATQKEGQSYNEQFF TGTGCCACCCAGAAGGAGGGACAGTCTTACAATGAGCAGTTCTTC
NA TRBJ2-1 NA TRBV5-6 CASSLVGASSYNEQFF TGTGCCAGCAGCCTAGTGGGGGCAAGCTCCTACAATGAGCAGTTCTTC
NA TRBJ2-1 TRBD2 TRBV5-1 CASSQLAGGHNEQFF TGCGCCAGCAGCCAACTAGCGGGAGGGCATAATGAGCAGTTCTTC
NA TRBJ2-2 NA TRBV21-1 CASSKVGAASNTGELFF TGTGCCAGCAGCAAAGTAGGGGCAGCCAGTAACACCGGGGAGCTGTTTTTT
NA TRBJ2-7 TRBD1 TRBV4-2 CASSFAGTGGNEQYF TGTGCCAGCAGCTTTGCCGGGACAGGGGGCAACGAGCAGTACTTC
NA TRBJ2-3 NA TRBV19 CASRTGTVLTDTQYF TGTGCCAGTAGAACCGGGACTGTCCTCACAGATACGCAGTATTTT
NA TRBJ2-1 NA TRBV11-2 CASSPAGGGGYNEQFF TGTGCCAGCAGTCCGGCTGGGGGTGGAGGGTACAATGAGCAGTTCTTC
few TRBJ2-4 NA TRBV5-1 CASSLEGSNIQYF TGCGCCAGCAGCTTGGAAGGGAGTAACATTCAGTACTTC
few TRBJ1-3 NA TRBV2 CASMGGLGNTIYF TGTGCCAGCATGGGGGGTTTAGGAAACACCATATATTTT
NA TRBJ2-1 NA TRBV14 CASQRDNYNEQFF TGTGCCAGCCAGCGGGACAACTACAATGAGCAGTTCTTC
NA TRBJ1-2 NA TRBV7-9 CSSSLGLTSEGYGYTF TGTTCCAGCAGCCTTGGCCTCACCTCGGAGGGCTATGGCTACACCTTC
NA TRBJ2-1 NA TRBV5-6 CASSLGQYNEQFF TGTGCCAGCAGCTTGGGACAATACAATGAGCAGTTCTTC
NA TRBJ2-1 NA TRBV5-1 CASSPSDRGSSYNEQFF TGCGCCAGCAGCCCGTCAGACCGGGGGAGCTCCTACAATGAGCAGTTCTTC
NA TRBJ2-7 TRBD2 TRBV19 CASSTNSGPTYEQYF TGTGCCAGTAGTACCAATAGCGGGCCAACCTACGAGCAGTACTTC
few TRBJ1-3 TRBD1 TRBV7-2 CASSVTTGGEGNTIYF TGTGCCAGCAGCGTAACGACAGGGGGCGAGGGAAACACCATATATTTT
NA TRBJ2-3 NA TRBV14 CASSLGAGPDTQYF TGTGCCAGCAGCCTAGGGGCGGGACCAGATACGCAGTATTTT
NA TRBJ2-7 TRBD1 TRBV6-1 CAITGTGSYEQYF TGTGCCATCACCGGGACAGGAAGCTACGAGCAGTACTTC
NA TRBJ1-2 TRBD1 TRBV19 CASSITRRGLDGYTF TGTGCCAGTAGTATAACGCGCAGGGGGCTTGATGGCTACACCTTC
NA TRBJ1-3 TRBD1 TRBV6-6 CASIMTGQGNTIYF TGTGCCAGCATTATGACAGGGCAAGGAAACACCATATATTTT
NA TRBJ2-1 TRBD2 TRBV13 CASSEPPGGPGNEQFF TGTGCCAGCAGCGAACCCCCGGGGGGACCTGGCAATGAGCAGTTCTTC
NA TRBJ1-2 TRBD1 TRBV6-1 CAIRQGSIDGYTF TGTGCCATTCGACAGGGGAGTATTGATGGCTACACCTTC
NA TRBJ1-6 TRBD1 TRBV7-9 CASSPLSGTDNSPLHF TGTGCCAGCAGTCCGCTTTCCGGGACAGATAATTCACCCCTCCACTTT
few TRBJ2-7 TRBD2 TRBV4-1 CASSRGGGPDEQYF TGCGCCAGCAGCCGCGGGGGAGGGCCCGACGAGCAGTACTTC
NA TRBJ2-1 NA TRBV20-1 CRGVWEQFF TGCAGGGGCGTATGGGAGCAGTTCTTC
NA TRBJ2-7 NA TRBV2 CASSEERSYEQYF TGTGCCAGCAGTGAGGAGAGAAGCTACGAGCAGTACTTC
NA TRBJ2-1 TRBD2 TRBV27 CASSLLTSGFSNEQFF TGTGCCAGCAGTTTACTGACTAGCGGCTTTTCCAATGAGCAGTTCTTC
NA TRBJ2-7 NA TRBV6-6 CASTQQGFYEQYF TGTGCCAGCACCCAGCAGGGGTTCTACGAGCAGTACTTC
NA TRBJ2-1 TRBD1 TRBV4-1 CASSREDREYNEQFF TGCGCCAGCAGCCGAGAGGACAGGGAGTACAATGAGCAGTTCTTC
once TRBJ2-1 NA TRBV7-9 CASSMGTLQYNEQFF TGTGCCAGCAGTATGGGGACTCTTCAATACAATGAGCAGTTCTTC